This T cell receptor beta chain came from a study of OX40 agonist ivuxolimab in advanced cancers. With respect to this clone: Its cognate antigen is unknown.

Whole-study results and caveats: By week 6 at 0.1 to 3.0 mg/kg, blood CD4+ and CD8+ T cells had expanded clonally. In CD8+ T cells, expanded clones were on average more numerous than in CD4+.

With autoimmune disease history or systemic immunosuppression, patients were excluded. Cycle 7 day 1, cycle 4 day 1, and baseline were the timepoints at which blood was sampled. The germline V gene encodes CDR1 KGHSH and CDR2 LQKENI. The CDR3 sequence is 14 residues long. V was trimmed by 1 base and J by 4 bases, leaving 10 bases between them. Sequencing was performed with immunoSEQ multiplex PCR; in TCRdb, only in-frame clones are kept and a portion is missing. Of approximately 90,000 clones in the sample, less than 95% are singletons; the top ten hold 1.5% to 2%. The genes are TRBV18 and TRBJ1-1, with D possibly matching TRBD1 (6 bases). The TCR was taken from an adult with an advanced solid tumor such as melanoma, head and neck, liver or kidney cancer. Source: CD4+ or CD8+ T cells sorted from blood, taken in a trial of the OX40 agonist ivuxolimab. CDR3 region: CASSPRDTGTEAFF. The CDR3 bases are TGTGCCAGCTCACCACGGGACACCGGCACTGAAGCTTTCTTT.